Each of the 32 T cell receptor beta chains below was sequenced from the same sample in a study of blood T cells in healthy people across ages. Then a second PCR, running roughly 7 to 12 cycles, was carried out with a sample-barcoded 5' primer and a J-beta primer mix. MiXCR was run by TCRdb on the 5' RACE reads, yielding one entry per CDR3 protein. The repertoire includes hundreds of thousands of distinct CDR3 sequences, around 50% of them detected once, and more than 25% sits in the top ten. Input material: blood. All receptors come from a man aged 40-49 years in good health.

This clonotype occurred a few times. The J gene is TRBJ2-3, the V gene TRBV6-1; D may correspond to TRBD1 or TRBD2 (7 bases each). Trimming removed 5 bases at V and 1 base at J, with 19 bases between. Germline lookup yields CDR1 MNHNS and CDR2 SASEGT. CDR3 size: 17 residues. CDR3 coding DNA: TGTGCCAGCAGTAAGCGGGACAGTCCAACCGGCACAGATACGCAGTATTTT. It translates to CASSKRDSPTGTDTQYF.

This clonotype was seen only a few times. The chain is built from TRBV29-1 and TRBJ2-3; the D call may be TRBD1 or TRBD2 (6 bases each). Deletions cut 6 bases from V and 6 bases from J, with 19 bases between. Germline V lookup: CDR1 SQVTM, CDR2 ANQGSEA. This CDR3 is built from 14 residues. CDR3 sequence: CSVRGGLPTDTQYF. CDR3 DNA sequence: TGCAGCGTCCGAGGGGGGCTCCCTACGGATACGCAGTATTTT.

The chain couples TRBV29-1 to TRBJ2-5; 8 bases agree with TRBD1. CDR1 is SQVTM and CDR2 is ANQGSEA in the germline V gene. The CDR3 totals 15 residues. Unmatched junction bases numbered 6, after V lost 2 bases and J lost 1 base. CDR3 DNA sequence: TGCAGCGTTGAATTCGGGACAGGTACCCAAGAGACCCAGTACTTC. Residues: CSVEFGTGTQETQYF.

In its sample, this clonotype was seen a few times. The V gene is TRBV15, the J gene TRBJ2-7; 7 bases line up with TRBD2. V shed 2 bases, J shed 6 bases, and the junction held 10 bases outside the gene matches. The CDR3 runs 15 residues. Per germline, CDR1 LNHNV and CDR2 YYDKDF (reference sequence). This CDR3 reads CATSRRSGASGEQYF. The CDR3 DNA follows: TGTGCCACCAGCAGACGATCCGGGGCTAGCGGCGAGCAGTACTTC.

The V call is TRBV28, the J call TRBJ2-2; tentative D call: TRBD2 (6 bases). This CDR3 is 16 amino acids long. Trimming took 1 base from V and 3 from J, leaving 12 bases between them. Germline CDR1 is MDHEN and CDR2 is SYDVKM. The CDR3 DNA reads as TGTGCCAGCAGTTTATTTGGACTACAGGACACCGGGGAGCTGTTTTTT. As protein: CASSLFGLQDTGELFF.

V is TRBV27 and J is TRBJ1-5; possible D gene TRBD1, 5 bases. CDR3 length: 15 amino acids. Germline loops: CDR1 MNHEY, CDR2 SMNVEV (reference sequence). Trimming removed 5 bases at V and 6 bases at J, with 17 bases between. CDR3 sequence reads: CASSPRDDRGQPQHF. The DNA of the CDR3 is TGTGCCAGCAGTCCCCGGGACGACCGGGGTCAGCCCCAGCATTTT.

This clonotype showed up many times. The rearrangement links TRBV20-1 to TRBJ2-3, with a tentative D call TRBD2 (5 bases). V was pared by 6 bases and J by 4 bases, with 17 bases between. The CDR3 contains 14 residues. Germline CDR1 and CDR2: DFQATT and SNEGSKA (reference sequence). CDR3 sequence (DNA): TGCAGTGCAATGCTAGGCGTCGGGGCAGATACGCAGTATTTT. It encodes CSAMLGVGADTQYF.

A remark on this clonotype: A junction boundary mismatches the germline segment, possibly from a read error. V and J are TRBV11-1 and TRBJ2-2; D is perhaps TRBD2 (5 bases). Germline V gene data show CDR1 as SGHAT and CDR2 as FQDESV (reference sequence). This CDR3 has 13 amino acids. CDR3 in DNA: TGTGCCAGCAGCTTAGACGGGTCCGGGGAGCTGTGTTTT. Protein: CASSLDGSGELCF.

The rearrangement joins TRBV11-2 to TRBJ2-5; D gene unclear. The germline V gene encodes CDR1 SGHAT and CDR2 FQNNGV. This CDR3 is 14 amino acids long. Trimming took 5 bases from V and 1 from J, leaving 11 bases between them. The CDR3 spells CASSMDVTQETQYF. In DNA form, the CDR3 reads TGTGCCAGCAGCATGGACGTTACCCAAGAGACCCAGTACTTC. The full variable domain, in which reference TRBV11-2 and TRBJ2-5 provide the parts outside the CDR3, is EAGVAQSPRYKIIEKRQSVAFWCNPISGHATLYWYQQILGQGPKLLIQFQNNGVVDDSQLPKDRFSAERLKGVDSTLKIQPAKLEDSAVYLCASSMDVTQETQYFGPGTRLLVL.

This rearrangement joins TRBV7-3 to TRBJ2-3; 10 positions match TRBD2. Germline assignment: CDR1 SGHTA and CDR2 FQGTGA. With 6 bases clipped from V and 4 bases from J, the junction kept 10 bases outside the gene matches. This CDR3 spans 16 amino acids. DNA of the CDR3: TGTGCCAGCAGTCCCGACAGCGGGAGGGCCGCAGATACGCAGTATTTT. Translated, it gives CASSPDSGRAADTQYF.

This chain connects TRBV3-1 to TRBJ1-2; possible D gene TRBD1, 5 bases. The CDR3 runs to 15 residues. Deletions cut 1 base from V and 2 bases from J, with 11 bases between. Per germline, CDR1 LGHDT and CDR2 YNNKEL (reference sequence). The CDR3 DNA follows: TGTGCCAGCAGCCAAGGGGGAGGGACGAACTATGGCTACACCTTC. Amino acid sequence: CASSQGGGTNYGYTF.

The chain has TRBV6-1 and TRBJ1-4; D not resolved. Trimming shortened V by 6 bases and J by 3 bases, and 11 bases separated the two germline ends. The CDR3 sequence is 14 residues long. CDR1 and CDR2 from the germline V gene are MNHNS and SASEGT. The CDR3 sequence is CASSAGRANEKLFF. CDR3 nucleotide sequence: TGTGCCAGCAGCGCTGGTCGAGCTAATGAAAAACTGTTTTTT.

This chain links TRBV5-5 with TRBJ1-2, with TRBD1 as a possible D gene (5 bases). Germline lookup yields CDR1 SGHKS and CDR2 YYEKEE (reference sequence). V lost 7 bases and J 4 bases, leaving 20 bases between the germline ends. This CDR3 is built from 15 residues. CDR3 loop: CASHDQGPIFYGYTF. Written as DNA, the CDR3 is TGTGCCAGCCACGACCAGGGACCGATTTTCTATGGCTACACCTTC. The full variable domain, in which reference TRBV5-5 and TRBJ1-2 provide the parts outside the CDR3, is DAGVTQSPTHLIKTRGQQVTLRCSPISGHKSVSWYQQVLGQGPQFIFQYYEKEERGRGNFPDRFSARQFPNYSSELNVNALLLGDSALYLCASHDQGPIFYGYTFGSGTRLTVV.

This clonotype was seen a few times. V gene TRBV7-8 combines with J gene TRBJ2-7, with a weak D call TRBD2 (5 bases). This CDR3 has 13 residues. The V and J ends lost 2 bases and 2 bases respectively, with 7 bases between them. Germline CDR1 is SGHVS and CDR2 is FQNEAQ. For the CDR3, the DNA is TGTGCCAGCAGCTTAAGAGGGACCTACGAGCAGTACTTC. Residues: CASSLRGTYEQYF.

The chain recombines TRBV6-5 with TRBJ2-3; 9 nucleotides agree with TRBD2. The CDR3 consists of 16 residues. V was clipped by 4 bases and J by 7 bases; unmatched bases: 12. The germline V gene encodes CDR1 MNHEY and CDR2 SVGAGI. CDR3 coding DNA: TGTGCCAGCAGTTTCGCGACTAGCGGACCTAGGAATACGCAGTATTTT. Its translation is CASSFATSGPRNTQYF.

This clonotype is a singleton in its sample. The chain joins TRBV7-8 to TRBJ1-1; unclear D gene. This CDR3 contains 15 residues. V was pared by 1 base and J by 4 bases, with 13 bases between. Germline V gives CDR1 SGHVS, CDR2 FQNEAQ. The CDR3 here is CASSLGVVLGTEAFF. In DNA form, the CDR3 reads TGTGCCAGCAGCTTAGGTGTCGTTCTCGGCACTGAAGCTTTCTTT.

This clonotype was counted only a few times. The genes are TRBV6-1 and TRBJ2-7, with D unclear. V was clipped by 7 bases and J by 4 bases, with 14 bases between them. The CDR3 is 13 residues long. Germline values: CDR1 MNHNS, CDR2 SASEGT. The CDR3 reads CASISTTVYEQYF. For the CDR3, the DNA is TGTGCCAGCATTTCCACCACGGTATACGAGCAGTACTTC.

The chain combines TRBV4-3 with TRBJ2-3; 8 nucleotides match TRBD2. The CDR3 totals 14 residues. CDR1 is LGHNA and CDR2 is YSLEER in the germline V gene. Trimming took 5 bases from V and 4 from J; bases not matched to a gene: 5. In DNA form, the CDR3 reads TGCGCCAGCAGCTCTCAGCGGGAGCCAGATACGCAGTATTTT. Amino acid sequence: CASSSQREPDTQYF.

The chain carries TRBV5-1 and TRBJ2-5, with D uncertain. V was clipped by 0 bases and J by 3 bases, with 15 bases between them. The CDR3 runs 16 residues. Germline lookup yields CDR1 SGHRS and CDR2 YFSETQ. This CDR3 is CASSLGSAVQEETQYF. CDR3 DNA sequence: TGCGCCAGCAGCTTGGGATCAGCCGTCCAGGAAGAGACCCAGTACTTC.

This clonotype occurred a few times. This chain connects TRBV6-6 to TRBJ2-1, with a weak D call TRBD2 (6 bases). Trimming removed 11 bases at V and 5 bases at J, with 19 bases between. CDR1 is MNHNY and CDR2 is SVGAGI in the germline V gene (reference sequence). The CDR3 loop spans 14 amino acids. The CDR3 bases are TGTGCCGGCCGGGACTCCTCGAGAGACAATGAGCAGTTCTTC. It is translated as CAGRDSSRDNEQFF.

The V and J genes are TRBV7-8 and TRBJ2-7; the match to TRBD2 covers 9 bases. Looked up from germline, CDR1 is SGHVS and CDR2 is FQNEAQ. The CDR3 loop spans 17 amino acids. After removal of 8 bases from V and 3 bases from J, the junction contained 17 bases not matched to a gene. The CDR3 DNA follows: TGTGCCAGCTCTGGGGCTAGCGGGATCCTCCGCCTCTACGAGCAGTACTTC. Amino acid sequence: CASSGASGILRLYEQYF.

The chain combines TRBV20-1 with TRBJ2-3; 8 positions match TRBD1. V dropped 6 bases and J dropped 2; count of bases not matched to a gene: 10. This CDR3 comprises 15 residues. Germline loops: CDR1 DFQATT, CDR2 SNEGSKA (reference sequence). The CDR3, as DNA: TGCAGTGCCAGATCTACAGGGGGTTACACAGATACGCAGTATTTT. This gives the protein CSARSTGGYTDTQYF.

The chain has TRBV20-1 and TRBJ2-1, with TRBD2 matching over 14 bases. There are 17 residues in the CDR3. The germline V gene encodes CDR1 DFQATT and CDR2 SNEGSKA (reference sequence). The junction had 12 bases not matched to a gene; V was cut back by 5 bases and J by 6 bases. For the CDR3, the DNA is TGCAGTGCTTTTATTCCACCGGGACTAGCGGGGGTCAATGAGCAGTTCTTC. As protein: CSAFIPPGLAGVNEQFF.

The chain employs TRBV28 and TRBJ2-6; D might be TRBD1 (5 bases). Trimming removed 2 bases at V and 1 base at J, with 12 bases between. The CDR3 consists of 17 residues. Germline V lookup: CDR1 MDHEN, CDR2 SYDVKM. The CDR3 reads CASSLPGMVSGANVLTF. The CDR3 bases are TGTGCCAGCAGTTTACCAGGGATGGTGTCTGGGGCCAACGTCCTGACTTTC. Together with reference TRBV28 and TRBJ2-6, the CDR3 gives the full variable domain: DVKVTQSSRYLVKRTGEKVFLECVQDMDHENMFWYRQDPGLGLRLIYFSYDVKMKEKGDIPEGYSVSREKKERFSLILESASTNQTSMYLCASSLPGMVSGANVLTFGAGSRLTVL.

This chain links TRBV15 with TRBJ2-1; D not certain. V was clipped by 1 base and J by 6 bases, with 16 bases between them. The CDR3 length is 16 residues. The germline CDR1 and CDR2 sequences are LNHNV and YYDKDF (reference sequence). CDR3 protein: CATSRASGIWGNEQFF. Here the CDR3 DNA reads TGTGCCACCAGCAGAGCCAGTGGCATATGGGGCAATGAGCAGTTCTTC.

There are a few counts of this clonotype. The gene calls are TRBV20-1 and TRBJ2-5; 8 bases agree with TRBD2. This CDR3 comprises 16 residues. Losses at the gene ends were 6 bases for V and 2 bases for J; bases not matched to a gene: 14. Germline V CDR1 and CDR2: DFQATT, SNEGSKA (reference sequence). The CDR3 region is CSATRRGGGFQETQYF. Here the CDR3 DNA reads TGCAGTGCCACCCGTAGGGGCGGGGGGTTTCAAGAGACCCAGTACTTC.

V and J are TRBV20-1 and TRBJ1-4; 7 nucleotides line up with TRBD1. Germline loops: CDR1 DFQATT, CDR2 SNEGSKA (reference sequence). J lost 1 base, V lost 3 bases, and 11 bases had no gene match. This CDR3 contains 17 residues. The CDR3 sequence is CSASLPGGTLTNEKLFF. The CDR3 DNA reads as TGCAGTGCTAGTCTGCCAGGGGGAACATTAACTAATGAAAAACTGTTTTTT.

The table lists this clonotype with many counts. This chain uses TRBV15 with TRBJ2-3, with unresolved D. The CDR3 is made up of 13 amino acids. Germline V CDR1 and CDR2: LNHNV, YYDKDF (reference sequence). V dropped 0 bases and J dropped 3 bases, with 4 bases sitting between them. The CDR3, as DNA: TGTGCCACCAGCAGAGATCTGACAGATACGCAGTATTTT. The encoded protein is CATSRDLTDTQYF.

The J gene is TRBJ2-5, the V gene TRBV4-3, with 11 bases that match TRBD2. With 1 base clipped from V and 3 bases from J, the junction kept 4 bases outside the gene matches. CDR1 LGHNA and CDR2 YSLEER come from the germline V gene. This CDR3 is built from 16 residues. The CDR3 bases are TGCGCCAGCAGCCAAGCCGGGACTAGCGGTGAAGAGACCCAGTACTTC. Translating gives CASSQAGTSGEETQYF.

This clonotype was found a few times. This rearrangement joins TRBV7-3 to TRBJ1-6; 9 nucleotides align to TRBD1. This CDR3 has 15 residues. Looked up from germline, CDR1 is SGHTA and CDR2 is FQGTGA. The V gene end was trimmed by 5 bases and the J gene end by 9 bases; junction bases not matched to a gene: 8. CDR3 nucleotides: TGTGCCAGCAGCGAACAGGGGGCGGATGGTTCACCCCTCCACTTT. Encoded protein: CASSEQGADGSPLHF.

This chain joins TRBV27 and TRBJ2-7, with D perhaps TRBD1 (5 bases). V lost 4 bases, J lost 4 bases, and 11 bases lay in between. This CDR3 contains 13 residues. Per germline, CDR1 MNHEY and CDR2 SMNVEV (reference sequence). In DNA, the CDR3 is TGTGCCAGCAGTTACCCAGGGAAATACGAGCAGTACTTC. It specifies CASSYPGKYEQYF.

V and J are TRBV2 and TRBJ1-2, with D possibly being TRBD1 (5 bases). V was trimmed by 4 bases and J by 3 bases, leaving 9 bases between them. Germline values: CDR1 SNHLY, CDR2 FYNNEI. The CDR3 covers 13 residues. CDR3 protein: CASSAAQDYGYTF. Written as DNA, the CDR3 is TGTGCCAGCAGTGCAGCACAGGACTATGGCTACACCTTC.